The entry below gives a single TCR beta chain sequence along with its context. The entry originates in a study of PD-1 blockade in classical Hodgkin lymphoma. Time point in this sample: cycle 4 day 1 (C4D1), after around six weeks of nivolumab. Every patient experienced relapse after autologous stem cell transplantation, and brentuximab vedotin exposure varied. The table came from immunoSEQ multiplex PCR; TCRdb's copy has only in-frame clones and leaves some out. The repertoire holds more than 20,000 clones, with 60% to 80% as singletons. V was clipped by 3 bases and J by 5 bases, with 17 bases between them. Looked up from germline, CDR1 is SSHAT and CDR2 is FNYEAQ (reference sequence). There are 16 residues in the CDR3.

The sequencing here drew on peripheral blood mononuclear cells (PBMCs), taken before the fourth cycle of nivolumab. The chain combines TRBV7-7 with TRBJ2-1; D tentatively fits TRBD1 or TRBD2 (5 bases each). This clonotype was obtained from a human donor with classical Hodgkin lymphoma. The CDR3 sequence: CASSLAPGRENNEQFF. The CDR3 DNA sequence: TGTGCCAGCAGCTTGGCCCCGGGACGGGAAAACAATGAGCAGTTCTTC.